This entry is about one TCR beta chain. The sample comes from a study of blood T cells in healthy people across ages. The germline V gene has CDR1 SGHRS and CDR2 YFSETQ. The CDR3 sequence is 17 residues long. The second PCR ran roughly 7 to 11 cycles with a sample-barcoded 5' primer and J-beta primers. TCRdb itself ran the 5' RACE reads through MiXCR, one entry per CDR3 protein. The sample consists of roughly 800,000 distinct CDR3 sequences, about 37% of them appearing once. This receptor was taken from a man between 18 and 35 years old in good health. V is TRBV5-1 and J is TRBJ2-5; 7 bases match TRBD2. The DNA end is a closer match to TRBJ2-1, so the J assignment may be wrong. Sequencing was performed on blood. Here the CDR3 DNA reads TGCGCCAGCAGCTTGGTGCGAGGCGGGGGTACCCAAGAGACCCAGTTCTTC. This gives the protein CASSLVRGGGTQETQFF.